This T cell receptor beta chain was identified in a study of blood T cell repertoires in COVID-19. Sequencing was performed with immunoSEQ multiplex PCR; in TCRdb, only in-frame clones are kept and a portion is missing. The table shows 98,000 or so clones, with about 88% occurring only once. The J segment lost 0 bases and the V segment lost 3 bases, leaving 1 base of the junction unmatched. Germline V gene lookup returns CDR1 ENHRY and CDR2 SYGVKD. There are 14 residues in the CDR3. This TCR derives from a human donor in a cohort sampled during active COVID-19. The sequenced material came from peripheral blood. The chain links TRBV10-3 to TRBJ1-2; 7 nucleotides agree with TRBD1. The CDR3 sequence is CAISDQGANYGYTF. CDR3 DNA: TGTGCCATCAGTGACCAGGGGGCTAACTATGGCTACACCTTC.